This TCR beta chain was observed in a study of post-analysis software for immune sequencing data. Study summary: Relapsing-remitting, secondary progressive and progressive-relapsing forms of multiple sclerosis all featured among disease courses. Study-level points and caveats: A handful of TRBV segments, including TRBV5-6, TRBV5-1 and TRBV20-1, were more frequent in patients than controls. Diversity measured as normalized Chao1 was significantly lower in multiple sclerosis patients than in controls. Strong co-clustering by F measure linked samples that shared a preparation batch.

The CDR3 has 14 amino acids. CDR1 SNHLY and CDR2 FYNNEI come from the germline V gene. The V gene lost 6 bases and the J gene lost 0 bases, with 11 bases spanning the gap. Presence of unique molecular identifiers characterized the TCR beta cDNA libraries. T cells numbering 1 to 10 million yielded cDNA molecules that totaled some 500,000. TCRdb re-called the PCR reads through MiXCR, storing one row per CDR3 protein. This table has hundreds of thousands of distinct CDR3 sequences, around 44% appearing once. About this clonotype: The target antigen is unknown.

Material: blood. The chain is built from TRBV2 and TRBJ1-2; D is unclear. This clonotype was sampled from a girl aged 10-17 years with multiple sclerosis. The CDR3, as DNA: TGTGCCAGCAGACACGAAGGGACTAACTATGGCTACACCTTC. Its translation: CASRHEGTNYGYTF.